Presented here are 25 T cell receptor beta chains from one specimen sequenced in a study of cytomegalovirus exposure and HLA in healthy donors. Libraries were prepared by immunoSEQ multiplex PCR; TCRdb keeps only in-frame clonotypes and omits some of them. This sample has about 120,000 clones, with over 85% found just once. Sequences were obtained from PBMCs. The receptors derive from a young woman in good health and CMV-seronegative.

The chain has TRBV4-1 and TRBJ2-1, with 9 bases matching TRBD1. V gave up 2 bases and J gave up 10 bases; unmatched junction bases: 12. Germline assignment: CDR1 MGHRA and CDR2 YSYEKL. The CDR3 extends over 16 amino acids. CDR3 nucleotides: TGCGCCAGCAGCCAACCGGGACAGGGTGAAGCTGGGGAGCAGTTCTTC. Translated, it gives CASSQPGQGEAGEQFF.

This clone was seen once. This chain uses TRBV6-6 with TRBJ2-7; maybe TRBD2 (5 bases). There are 14 residues in the CDR3. Germline CDR1 reads MNHNY; CDR2 reads SVGAGI (reference sequence). V dropped 0 bases and J dropped 6 bases, with 12 bases sitting between them. CDR3 residues: CASSYSTDRGEQYF. As DNA, the CDR3 is TGTGCCAGCAGTTACTCGACCGATCGGGGCGAGCAGTACTTC.

The gene calls are TRBV10-1 and TRBJ1-1; perhaps TRBD1 as D (6 bases). Looked up from germline, CDR1 is WNHNN and CDR2 is SYGVQD (reference sequence). The V gene lost 6 bases and the J gene lost 9 bases, with 14 bases spanning the gap. This CDR3 contains 12 residues. CDR3 loop: CASSGTTGQAFF. CDR3 in DNA: TGCGCCAGCAGCGGGACAACTGGACAAGCTTTCTTT.

The chain couples TRBV9 to TRBJ2-5, with 10 positions matching TRBD2. The CDR3 extends over 15 amino acids. With 7 bases clipped from V and 4 bases from J, the junction kept 10 bases outside the gene matches. From germline, CDR1 is SGDLS and CDR2 YYNGEE. The CDR3 protein is CASQRAGGPSETQYF. The CDR3 nucleotides read TGTGCCAGCCAACGAGCGGGAGGGCCCTCAGAGACCCAGTACTTC.

The rearrangement joins TRBV11-1 to TRBJ2-2, with 9 bases aligning to TRBD2. The germline CDR1 and CDR2 sequences are SGHAT and FQDESV (reference sequence). The CDR3 consists of 17 residues. After removal of 5 bases from V and 3 bases from J, the junction contained 10 bases not matched to a gene. The CDR3 here is CASSRGASGAYTGELFF. CDR3 coding DNA: TGTGCCAGCAGCCGAGGGGCTAGCGGGGCATACACCGGGGAGCTGTTTTTT.

The chain carries TRBV18 and TRBJ2-1; 9 nucleotides align to TRBD1. This CDR3 spans 14 amino acids. J lost 7 bases, V lost 2 bases, and 3 bases had no gene match. Germline lookup yields CDR1 KGHSH and CDR2 LQKENI. Written as DNA, the CDR3 is TGTGCCAGCTCACCAATCGGGACAGGGAATGAGCAGTTCTTC. Its translation is CASSPIGTGNEQFF.

The CDR3 region is CASSFQGSGNTIYF. In nucleotides, the CDR3 is TGTGCCAGCAGCTTCCAGGGCTCTGGAAACACCATATATTTT. V and J are TRBV5-4 and TRBJ1-3; possible D gene TRBD1, 5 bases. The length of the CDR3 is 14 residues. Germline V lookup: CDR1 SGHNT, CDR2 YYREEE (reference sequence). The V end lost 2 bases, the J end lost 0 bases, and 6 bases lay between the germline ends.

The chain recombines TRBV5-1 with TRBJ2-5, with 8 bases aligning to TRBD2. The CDR3 length is 14 residues. The germline V gene encodes CDR1 SGHRS and CDR2 YFSETQ. The V segment lost 4 bases and the J segment 4 bases; nucleotides outside the gene matches: 6. The CDR3 is CASSERGWLETQYF. For the CDR3, the DNA is TGCGCCAGCAGCGAGCGGGGGTGGTTAGAGACCCAGTACTTC.

The chain uses TRBV9 and TRBJ2-2; possible D gene TRBD2, 6 bases. The length of the CDR3 is 16 residues. The V end lost 0 bases, the J end lost 7 bases, and 16 bases lay between the germline ends. The V gene's germline CDR1 is SGDLS and CDR2 YYNGEE. CDR3 in DNA: TGTGCCAGCAGCGTAGTCGGGAGCCCCGGATTCGGGGAGCTGTTTTTT. Translating it yields CASSVVGSPGFGELFF.

The V and J genes are TRBV27 and TRBJ1-5, with D unclear. V gave up 2 bases and J gave up 0 bases, with 8 bases separating them. The CDR3 contains 15 residues. CDR1 and CDR2 from the germline V gene are MNHEY and SMNVEV (reference sequence). The chain's CDR3 is CASSLEGYSNQPQHF. CDR3 DNA sequence: TGTGCCAGCAGTTTAGAGGGCTATAGCAATCAGCCCCAGCATTTT.

This clone was picked up one time. The chain uses TRBV21-1 and TRBJ2-7; TRBD2, as called in the table, went unchecked against the DNA. TRBV21-1 is a known pseudogene. The CDR3 is 14 residues long. As DNA, the CDR3 is TGTGCCAGCAGCAAACTAGCGGGAGCGAGTGAGCAGTACTTC. This gives the protein CASSKLAGASEQYF.

V and J are TRBV7-6 and TRBJ2-7; D uncertain. Trimming removed 5 bases at V and 0 bases at J, with 8 bases between. From germline, CDR1 is SGHVS and CDR2 FNYEAQ. This CDR3 is built from 13 residues. The CDR3 DNA reads as TGTGCCAGCAGCCCTACTGGCTCCTACGAGCAGTACTTC. Translated: CASSPTGSYEQYF.

The chain combines TRBV11-3 with TRBJ2-1, with D possibly TRBD2 on 6 matching bases. V was shortened by 5 bases and J by 6 bases, with 17 bases between the two germline ends. This CDR3 spans 15 amino acids. Germline CDR1 is SGHNT and CDR2 is YENEEA. CDR3 in DNA: TGTGCCAGCAGCCCCCGACTAGGCGGGGTCAATGAGCAGTTCTTC. It encodes CASSPRLGGVNEQFF.

The rearrangement links TRBV7-6 to TRBJ2-1, with no clear D. The V and J ends lost 1 base and 0 bases respectively, with 7 bases between them. This CDR3 has 15 amino acids. Germline V lookup: CDR1 SGHVS, CDR2 FNYEAQ. CDR3 loop: CASSLDLSSYNEQFF. DNA for the CDR3: TGTGCCAGCAGCTTAGACTTGAGCTCCTACAATGAGCAGTTCTTC.

CDR3 loop: CASSSRIRYEQYF. CDR3 DNA: TGCGCCAGCAGCTCAAGAATTCGGTACGAGCAGTACTTC. The chain has TRBV4-3 and TRBJ2-7, with D hard to call. The germline V gene encodes CDR1 LGHNA and CDR2 YSLEER. V lost 5 bases, J lost 4 bases, and 12 bases lay in between. This CDR3 has 13 residues.

The genes are TRBV10-2 and TRBJ1-6; D may be TRBD1 (5 bases). There are 16 residues in the CDR3. The V gene's germline CDR1 is WSHSY and CDR2 SAAADI. The V end was cut by 6 bases, the J end by 0 bases, with 12 bases between. This CDR3 reads CASRGGMSSYNSPLHF. The CDR3 DNA reads TGCGCCAGCAGGGGGGGGATGAGCTCCTATAATTCACCCCTCCACTTT.

J is TRBJ2-7 and V is TRBV2; the match to TRBD2 covers 11 bases. The CDR3 length is 16 residues. Germline CDR1 reads SNHLY; CDR2 reads FYNNEI. Trimming at V came to 6 bases and at J to 1 base, leaving 8 bases not matched to a gene. DNA of the CDR3: TGTGCCAGCAGGATAATAGCGGGAGGGCCTTCCTACGAGCAGTACTTC. Its protein product is CASRIIAGGPSYEQYF.

This clone came up once. This chain uses TRBV5-4 with TRBJ2-1, with D perhaps TRBD1 (5 bases). The CDR3 has 18 amino acids. V was shortened by 0 bases and J by 4 bases, with 20 bases between the two germline ends. Germline lookup yields CDR1 SGHNT and CDR2 YYREEE (reference sequence). For the CDR3, the DNA is TGTGCCAGCAGCTTGGTAACGATACAGGATCCCGCTTACAATGAGCAGTTCTTC. Its protein is CASSLVTIQDPAYNEQFF.

This chain links TRBV10-2 with TRBJ2-3, with 7 bases matching TRBD2. Germline-derived CDR1 and CDR2 are WSHSY and SAAADI. This CDR3 has 15 residues. V shed 3 bases, J shed 1 base, and the junction held 4 bases outside the gene matches. CDR3 nucleotide sequence: TGCGCCAGCAGTGAACCTCGGGGGGGCACAGATACGCAGTATTTT. Residues: CASSEPRGGTDTQYF.

This chain uses TRBV19 with TRBJ1-2, with 7 positions matching TRBD1. This CDR3 region has 15 residues. The V and J ends lost 5 bases and 5 bases, in that order; junction bases with no gene match: 11. Germline V gene sequence: CDR1 LNHDA, CDR2 SQIVND (reference sequence). CDR3 in DNA: TGTGCCAGTAGTTCCCCGGGGGACAGTCATTATGGCTACACCTTC. Its translation: CASSSPGDSHYGYTF.

The CDR3 region has the DNA TGCGCCAGCAGCCAAGATCCCCGCGACAGGGTTGGCTATGGCTACACCTTC. It encodes CASSQDPRDRVGYGYTF. The chain combines TRBV4-3 with TRBJ1-2; 7 positions match TRBD1. The V gene's germline CDR1 is LGHNA and CDR2 YSLEER. With V trimmed by 0 bases and J by 4 bases, 11 bases remained unmatched. The CDR3 runs 17 residues.

The J gene is TRBJ1-3, the V gene TRBV19; a weak D match, TRBD1 (6 bases). This CDR3 has 11 amino acids. V was pared by 11 bases and J by 5 bases, with 10 bases between. Germline V gives CDR1 LNHDA, CDR2 SQIVND (reference sequence). The CDR3 is CASDRRNTIYF. CDR3 nucleotide sequence: TGTGCCTCGGACAGAAGAAACACCATATATTTT.

The chain recombines TRBV5-5 with TRBJ2-1; the match to TRBD1 covers 12 bases. Germline V gene data show CDR1 as SGHKS and CDR2 as YYEKEE (reference sequence). The V and J ends lost 1 base and 3 bases, in that order; junction bases with no gene match: 8. The length of the CDR3 is 18 residues. The CDR3 loop reads CASSLRGTGGNLYNEQFF. The CDR3 bases are TGTGCCAGCAGCTTGCGAGGGACAGGGGGCAATCTCTACAATGAGCAGTTCTTC.

The genes are TRBV6-5 and TRBJ2-1; D ambiguous. V was pared by 3 bases and J by 8 bases, with 14 bases between. The V gene's germline CDR1 is MNHEY and CDR2 SVGAGI. The CDR3 totals 14 residues. DNA for the CDR3: TGTGCCAGCAGTTATTCCCAGGTTGGCGATGAGCAGTTCTTC. It codes for CASSYSQVGDEQFF.

The chain combines TRBV7-9 with TRBJ2-7; 10 bases map to TRBD2. The J segment lost 3 bases and the V segment lost 5 bases, leaving 13 bases of the junction unmatched. Germline loops: CDR1 SEHNR, CDR2 FQNEAQ (reference sequence). The CDR3 is 17 residues long. The CDR3 sequence is CASSRRGASGSLYEQYF. CDR3 bases: TGTGCCAGCAGCAGAAGGGGGGCTAGCGGGAGTCTCTACGAGCAGTACTTC.